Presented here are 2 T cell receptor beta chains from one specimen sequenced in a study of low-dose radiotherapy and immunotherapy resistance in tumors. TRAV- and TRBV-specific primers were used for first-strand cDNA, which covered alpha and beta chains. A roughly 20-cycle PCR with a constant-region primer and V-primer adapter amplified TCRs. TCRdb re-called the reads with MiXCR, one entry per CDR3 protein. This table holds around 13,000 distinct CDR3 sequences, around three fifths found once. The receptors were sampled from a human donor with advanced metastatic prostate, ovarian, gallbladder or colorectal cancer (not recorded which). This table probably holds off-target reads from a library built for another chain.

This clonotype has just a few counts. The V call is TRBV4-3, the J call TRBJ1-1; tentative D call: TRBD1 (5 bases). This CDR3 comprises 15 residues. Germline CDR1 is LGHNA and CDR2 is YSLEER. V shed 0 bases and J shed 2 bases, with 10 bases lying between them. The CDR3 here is CASSQDRADNTEAFF. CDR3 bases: TGCGCCAGCAGCCAAGACAGGGCCGATAACACTGAAGCTTTCTTT.

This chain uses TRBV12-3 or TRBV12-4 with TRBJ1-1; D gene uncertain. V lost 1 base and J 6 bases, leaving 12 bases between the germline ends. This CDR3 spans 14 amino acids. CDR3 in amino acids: CASSLEGTNAEAFF. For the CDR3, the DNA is TGTGCCAGCAGTTTAGAGGGAACTAACGCTGAAGCTTTCTTT.